This entry is about one TCR beta chain. The antigen is unknown. The data are from a study of T cell responses to AZD1222 COVID-19 vaccine. General study results and limits: Baseline serology detected seropositivity in only five or six AZD1222 recipients. Donors, mostly white British, included more females; clonal diversity was possibly underestimated. Following two doses of AZD1222, Spike-specific TCR breadth and depth rose.

The method was immunoSEQ multiplex PCR; TCRdb's version includes in-frame clones alone and lacks a portion of them. The sample records about 110,000 clones, around 96% being singletons. The length of the CDR3 is 15 residues. Germline CDR1 is SGHVS and CDR2 is FNYEAQ. The V and J ends lost 5 bases and 4 bases, in that order; junction bases with no gene match: 8. This specimen consisted of peripheral blood, obtained on day 0 of AZD1222 vaccination. This TCR came from an adult in good health. This chain uses TRBV7-6 with TRBJ1-1; 9 nucleotides align to TRBD1. Here the CDR3 reads CASSRDRVGRTEAFF. CDR3 nucleotide sequence: TGTGCCAGCAGCCGGGACAGGGTCGGTCGCACTGAAGCTTTCTTT.